These 18 T cell receptor beta chains were sequenced from one sample in a study of control samples from healthy donors and cancer patients. Sequenced by immunoSEQ multiplex PCR; TCRdb stores in-frame clones only, minus some. The sample shows 130,000 or so clones, about 90% of them seen only once. The sequencing input was blood. The origin of the receptors is a man in his late teens or twenties in good health.

The chain employs TRBV11-1 and TRBJ1-1; 9 bases are a match to TRBD1. There are 15 residues in the CDR3. Per germline, CDR1 SGHAT and CDR2 FQDESV (reference sequence). The junction had 8 bases not matched to a gene; V was cut back by 5 bases and J by 4 bases. CDR3 sequence reads: CASSTPTGGSTEAFF. The CDR3 DNA follows: TGTGCCAGCAGCACACCGACAGGGGGAAGCACTGAAGCTTTCTTT.

V is TRBV19 and J is TRBJ1-5; D gene ambiguous. V was shortened by 7 bases and J by 5 bases, with 15 bases between the two germline ends. Germline assignment: CDR1 LNHDA and CDR2 SQIVND (reference sequence). The CDR3 consists of 14 residues. The DNA for the CDR3 is TGTGCCAGTATTTGGGCGGTTGGCGATCAGCCCCAGCATTTT. Protein product: CASIWAVGDQPQHF.

The V gene is TRBV10-3, the J gene TRBJ1-2; weak D call: TRBD1 (6 bases). With 4 bases removed from V and 6 bases from J, the gap between germline ends came to 12 bases. Looked up from germline, CDR1 is ENHRY and CDR2 is SYGVKD. The CDR3 consists of 13 residues. DNA for the CDR3: TGTGCCATCAGTGGTACACAGGGTGATGGCTACACCTTC. Translation: CAISGTQGDGYTF.

The chain uses TRBV18 and TRBJ1-2; 9 bases line up with TRBD1. The ends lost 4 bases at V and 0 bases at J; junction bases unmatched: 9. Per the germline V gene, CDR1 is KGHSH and CDR2 is LQKENI. CDR3 length: 17 amino acids. CDR3 in DNA: TGTGCCAGCTCACTATACAGGGGGCGCGAAGCTAACTATGGCTACACCTTC. This gives the protein CASSLYRGREANYGYTF. Filled out from reference TRBV18 and TRBJ1-2, the complete variable domain reads NAGVMQNPRHLVRRRGQEARLRCSPMKGHSHVYWYRQLPEEGLKFMVYLQKENIIDESGMPKERFSAEFPKEGPSILRIQQVVRGDSAAYFCASSLYRGREANYGYTFGSGTRLTVV.

The rearrangement links TRBV27 to TRBJ1-3; TRBD1 aligns across 8 bases. Germline loops: CDR1 MNHEY, CDR2 SMNVEV (reference sequence). The CDR3 runs 15 residues. The V gene end was trimmed by 1 base and the J gene end by 2 bases; junction bases not matched to a gene: 1. CDR3 region: CASSLYRGTGNTIYF. The CDR3 bases are TGTGCCAGCAGTTTATACAGGGGGACTGGAAACACCATATATTTT.

The V gene is TRBV25-1, the J gene TRBJ2-2, with 7 nucleotides matching TRBD1. Germline V CDR1 and CDR2: MGHDK, SYGVNS. This CDR3 spans 14 amino acids. Trimming at V came to 4 bases and at J to 6 bases, leaving 5 bases not matched to a gene. CDR3 sequence reads: CASSALQGPGELFF. In DNA, the CDR3 is TGTGCCAGCAGTGCGTTACAGGGGCCCGGGGAGCTGTTTTTT.

The chain has TRBV14 and TRBJ1-2; no clear D. Germline CDR1 is SGHDN and CDR2 is FVKESK. CDR3 length: 14 amino acids. Between the trimmed V and J ends, which lost 0 bases and 2 bases, there was a span of 7 bases. The CDR3 spells CASSQDSDNYGYTF. Written as DNA, the CDR3 is TGTGCCAGCAGCCAAGATTCGGACAACTATGGCTACACCTTC.

The table lists this clone with a count of one. The V call is TRBV3-1 (or the pseudogene TRBV3-2), the J call TRBJ1-6; 10 bases agree with TRBD1. CDR1 and CDR2 from the germline V gene are LGHDT and YNNKEL (reference sequence). With V trimmed by 1 base and J by 10 bases, 7 bases remained unmatched. The CDR3 length is 16 residues. In nucleotides, the CDR3 is TGTGCCAGCAGCCAAGGACAGGGGGCGAAAGGGTCACCCCTCCACTTT. As protein: CASSQGQGAKGSPLHF.

This clone was counted a single time. This chain links TRBV21-1 with TRBJ1-5. TRBV21-1 constitutes a pseudogene. This CDR3 region has 17 residues. The CDR3 bases are TGTGCCAGCAGCGTTCTGGACCCTATGTCGGGCAATCAGCCCCAGCATTTT. Amino acids: CASSVLDPMSGNQPQHF.

The chain joins TRBV19 to TRBJ2-4; 11 bases line up with TRBD1. This CDR3 has 15 amino acids. CDR1 and CDR2 (germline): LNHDA, SQIVND (reference sequence). V lost 3 bases to trimming and J lost 7 bases; unmatched junction nucleotides: 5. In DNA form, the CDR3 reads TGTGCCAGTAGTATCTCCGGGACAGGGGGGAACATTCAGTACTTC. This sequence encodes CASSISGTGGNIQYF. The variable domain in full, with the rest retrieved from reference TRBV19 and TRBJ2-4, is DGGITQSPKYLFRKEGQNVTLSCEQNLNHDAMYWYRQDPGQGLRLIYYSQIVNDFQKGDIAEGYSVSREKKESFPLTVTSAQKNPTAFYLCASSISGTGGNIQYFGAGTRLSVL.

The chain carries TRBV1 and TRBJ2-5; TRBD2, as called in the table, went unchecked against the DNA. TRBV1 is a documented pseudogene. There are 13 residues in the CDR3. CDR3: CTSSQDSMETQYF. The CDR3 coding sequence is TGCACCAGCAGCCAAGATTCTATGGAGACCCAGTACTTC.

The sample holds one count of this clone. The chain couples TRBV19 to TRBJ2-3, with no clear D. V was trimmed by 7 bases and J by 2 bases, leaving 13 bases between them. This CDR3 region has 14 residues. Germline V lookup: CDR1 LNHDA, CDR2 SQIVND (reference sequence). The CDR3 here is CASNRQFDTDTQYF. CDR3 nucleotide sequence: TGTGCCAGTAACCGGCAGTTCGACACAGATACGCAGTATTTT.

The chain links TRBV7-9 to TRBJ1-3; 7 nucleotides line up with TRBD1. Germline V gene data show CDR1 as SEHNR and CDR2 as FQNEAQ (reference sequence). V shed 8 bases, J shed 3 bases, and the junction held 7 bases outside the gene matches. The CDR3 sequence is 14 residues long. This chain's CDR3 is CASLLRQGGNTIYF. CDR3 nucleotide sequence: TGTGCCAGCCTCTTAAGACAGGGTGGAAACACCATATATTTT.

V and J are TRBV6-5 and TRBJ1-1; D call uncertain. CDR3 length: 12 residues. CDR1 is MNHEY and CDR2 is SVGAGI in the germline V gene. V was trimmed by 8 bases and J by 4 bases, leaving 11 bases between them. DNA for the CDR3: TGTGCCAGCCGGGGTTGGGGCACTGAAGCTTTCTTT. Translation gives CASRGWGTEAFF.

V and J are TRBV7-9 and TRBJ1-2; D unresolved. The CDR3 extends over 14 amino acids. V was trimmed by 5 bases and J by 3 bases, leaving 13 bases between them. Per germline, CDR1 SEHNR and CDR2 FQNEAQ (reference sequence). The CDR3 region has the DNA TGTGCCAGCAGCCCCCCGGGGATTGACTATGGCTACACCTTC. This codes for CASSPPGIDYGYTF.

CDR3 protein: CASSQDSAGGDNEQFF. The DNA for the CDR3 is TGTGCCAGCAGCCAAGATAGTGCGGGGGGGGACAATGAGCAGTTCTTC. The rearrangement uses TRBV3-1 (or the pseudogene TRBV3-2) and TRBJ2-1, with TRBD2 matching over 9 bases. The CDR3 spans 16 residues. The V gene end was trimmed by 0 bases and the J gene end by 5 bases; junction bases not matched to a gene: 5. The germline gives CDR1 LGHDT, CDR2 YNNKEL (reference sequence).

The chain is built from TRBV5-1 and TRBJ2-7, with a tentative D call TRBD1 (5 bases). V shed 0 bases and J shed 5 bases, with 15 bases lying between them. Germline V gene sequence: CDR1 SGHRS, CDR2 YFSETQ. The CDR3 totals 15 residues. This CDR3 is CASSLGQGSIHEQYF. The CDR3 DNA follows: TGCGCCAGCAGCTTGGGGCAGGGATCGATCCACGAGCAGTACTTC.

This sequence joins TRBV6-5 and TRBJ2-1; D might be TRBD1 (7 bases). Trimming removed 8 bases from V and 4 bases from J, with 18 bases in between. The CDR3 loop spans 15 amino acids. Germline V gene lookup returns CDR1 MNHEY and CDR2 SVGAGI. This CDR3 reads CASWAGQKIYNEQFF. As DNA, the CDR3 is TGTGCCAGCTGGGCGGGACAGAAAATATACAATGAGCAGTTCTTC.